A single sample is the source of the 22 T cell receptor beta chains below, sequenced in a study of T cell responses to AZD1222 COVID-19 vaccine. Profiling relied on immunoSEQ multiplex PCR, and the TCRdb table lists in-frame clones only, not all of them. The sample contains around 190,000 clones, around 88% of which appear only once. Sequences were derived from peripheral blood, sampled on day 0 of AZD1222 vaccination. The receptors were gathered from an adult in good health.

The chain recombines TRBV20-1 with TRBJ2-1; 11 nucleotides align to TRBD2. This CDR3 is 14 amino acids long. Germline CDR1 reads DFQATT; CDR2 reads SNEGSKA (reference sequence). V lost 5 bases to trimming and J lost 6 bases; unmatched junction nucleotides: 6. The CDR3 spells CSAGATSGGNEQFF. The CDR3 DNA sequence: TGCAGTGCTGGTGCCACTAGCGGGGGCAATGAGCAGTTCTTC.

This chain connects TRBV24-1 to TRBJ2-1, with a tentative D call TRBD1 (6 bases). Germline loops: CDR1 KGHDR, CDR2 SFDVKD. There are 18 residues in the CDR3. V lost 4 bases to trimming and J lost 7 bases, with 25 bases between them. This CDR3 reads CATSDPRSGTYLSNEQFF. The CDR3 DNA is TGTGCCACCAGTGACCCCCGGTCCGGGACATATCTATCGAATGAGCAGTTCTTC.

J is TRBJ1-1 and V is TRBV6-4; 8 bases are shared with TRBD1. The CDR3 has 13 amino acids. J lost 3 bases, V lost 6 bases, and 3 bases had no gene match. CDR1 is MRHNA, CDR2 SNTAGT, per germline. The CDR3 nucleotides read TGTGCCAGCAGGACAGGGGAGGACACTGAAGCTTTCTTT. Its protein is CASRTGEDTEAFF.

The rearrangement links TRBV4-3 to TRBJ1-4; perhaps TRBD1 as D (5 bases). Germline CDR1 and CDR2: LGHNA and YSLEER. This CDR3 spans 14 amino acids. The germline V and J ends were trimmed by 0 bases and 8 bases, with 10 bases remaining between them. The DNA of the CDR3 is TGCGCCAGCAGCCAAGAGGGACCAGGGGAAAAACTGTTTTTT. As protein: CASSQEGPGEKLFF.

The CDR3 is CASSLNGGTEAFF. The CDR3 region has the DNA TGTGCCAGCAGCTTAAACGGGGGAACTGAAGCTTTCTTT. V usage is TRBV7-3 and J usage is TRBJ1-1; a weak D match, TRBD1 (5 bases). Germline values: CDR1 SGHTA, CDR2 FQGTGA. V lost 1 base to trimming and J lost 5 bases, with 8 bases between them. This CDR3 has 13 residues.

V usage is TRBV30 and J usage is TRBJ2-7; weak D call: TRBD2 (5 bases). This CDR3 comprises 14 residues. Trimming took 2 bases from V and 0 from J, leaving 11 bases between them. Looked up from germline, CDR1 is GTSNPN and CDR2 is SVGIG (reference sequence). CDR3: CAWSSWTVSYEQYF. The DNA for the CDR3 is TGTGCCTGGAGTTCTTGGACTGTCTCCTACGAGCAGTACTTC.

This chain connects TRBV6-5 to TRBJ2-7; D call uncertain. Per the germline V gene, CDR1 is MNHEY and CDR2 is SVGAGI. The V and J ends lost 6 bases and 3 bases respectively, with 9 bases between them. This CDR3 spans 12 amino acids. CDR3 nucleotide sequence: TGTGCCAGCAGGTCAGTTCTCTACGAGCAGTACTTC. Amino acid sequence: CASRSVLYEQYF.

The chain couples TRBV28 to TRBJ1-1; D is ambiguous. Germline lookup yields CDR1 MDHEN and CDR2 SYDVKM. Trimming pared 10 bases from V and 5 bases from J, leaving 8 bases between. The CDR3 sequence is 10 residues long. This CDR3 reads CATRRTEAFF. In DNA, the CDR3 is TGTGCCACCCGTAGGACTGAAGCTTTCTTT.

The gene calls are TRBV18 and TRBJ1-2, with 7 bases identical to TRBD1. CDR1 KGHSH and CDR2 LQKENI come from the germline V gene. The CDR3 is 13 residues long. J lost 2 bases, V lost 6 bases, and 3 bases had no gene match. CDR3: CASSTDRNYGYTF. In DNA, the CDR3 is TGTGCCAGCTCCACGGACAGGAACTATGGCTACACCTTC.

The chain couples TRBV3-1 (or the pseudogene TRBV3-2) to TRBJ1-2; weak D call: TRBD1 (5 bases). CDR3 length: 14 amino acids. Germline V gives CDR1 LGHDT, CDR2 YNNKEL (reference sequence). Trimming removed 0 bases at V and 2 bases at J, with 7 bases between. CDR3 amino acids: CASSQEGLNYGYTF. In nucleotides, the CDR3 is TGTGCCAGCAGCCAAGAGGGACTGAACTATGGCTACACCTTC.

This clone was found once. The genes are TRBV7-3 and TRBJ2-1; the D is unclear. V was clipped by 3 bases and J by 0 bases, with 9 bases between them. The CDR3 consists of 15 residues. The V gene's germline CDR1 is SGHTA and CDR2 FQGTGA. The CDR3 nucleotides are TGTGCCAGCAGCTTCACCGCCGGCTCCTACAATGAGCAGTTCTTC. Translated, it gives CASSFTAGSYNEQFF.

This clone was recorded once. The CDR3, as DNA: TGTGCCAGCAGTTACGACGGCTCCTACGAGCAGTACTTC. It translates to CASSYDGSYEQYF. V is TRBV5-4 and J is TRBJ2-7; D gene uncertain. Germline CDR1 SGHNT, CDR2 YYREEE (reference sequence). Trimming cost V 5 bases and J 0 bases, with 9 bases left between them. The CDR3 spans 13 residues.

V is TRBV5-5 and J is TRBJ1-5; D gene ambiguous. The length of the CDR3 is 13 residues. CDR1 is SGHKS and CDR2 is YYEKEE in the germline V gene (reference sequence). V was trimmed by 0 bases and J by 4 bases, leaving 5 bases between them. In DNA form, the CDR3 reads TGTGCCAGCAGCTTGGACGGTAATCAGCCCCAGCATTTT. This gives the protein CASSLDGNQPQHF.

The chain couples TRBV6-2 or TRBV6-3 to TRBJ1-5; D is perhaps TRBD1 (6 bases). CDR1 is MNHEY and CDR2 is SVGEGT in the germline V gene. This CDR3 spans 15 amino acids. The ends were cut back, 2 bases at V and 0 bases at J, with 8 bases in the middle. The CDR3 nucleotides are TGTGCCAGCAGTTACGGGGGCCATAGCAATCAGCCCCAGCATTTT. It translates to CASSYGGHSNQPQHF.

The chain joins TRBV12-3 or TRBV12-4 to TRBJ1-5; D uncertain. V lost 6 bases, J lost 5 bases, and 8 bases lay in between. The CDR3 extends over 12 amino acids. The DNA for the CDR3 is TGTGCCAGCAGAACATCAGATCAGCCCCAGCATTTT. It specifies CASRTSDQPQHF.

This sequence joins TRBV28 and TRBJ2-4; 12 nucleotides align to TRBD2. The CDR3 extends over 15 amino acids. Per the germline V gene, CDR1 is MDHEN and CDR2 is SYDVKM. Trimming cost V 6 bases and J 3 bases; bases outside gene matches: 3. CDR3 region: CASSRLAGVKNIQYF. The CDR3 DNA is TGTGCCAGCAGCAGACTAGCGGGAGTCAAAAACATTCAGTACTTC. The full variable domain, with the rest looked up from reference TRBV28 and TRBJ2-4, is DVKVTQSSRYLVKRTGEKVFLECVQDMDHENMFWYRQDPGLGLRLIYFSYDVKMKEKGDIPEGYSVSREKKERFSLILESASTNQTSMYLCASSRLAGVKNIQYFGAGTRLSVL.

The CDR3 DNA is TGTGCCAGCAGCTTTGGGAACACTGAAGCTTTCTTT. As protein: CASSFGNTEAFF. The chain couples TRBV7-9 to TRBJ1-1; D gene unclear. Germline V gene sequence: CDR1 SEHNR, CDR2 FQNEAQ (reference sequence). This CDR3 has 12 amino acids. V lost 3 bases and J 1 base, leaving 3 bases between the germline ends.

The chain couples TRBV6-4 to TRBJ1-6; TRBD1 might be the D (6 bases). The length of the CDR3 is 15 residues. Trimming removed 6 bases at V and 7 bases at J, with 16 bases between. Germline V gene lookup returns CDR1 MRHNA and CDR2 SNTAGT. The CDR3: CASSKSDRRNSPLHF. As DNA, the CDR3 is TGTGCCAGCAGCAAATCAGACAGGCGGAATTCACCCCTCCACTTT.

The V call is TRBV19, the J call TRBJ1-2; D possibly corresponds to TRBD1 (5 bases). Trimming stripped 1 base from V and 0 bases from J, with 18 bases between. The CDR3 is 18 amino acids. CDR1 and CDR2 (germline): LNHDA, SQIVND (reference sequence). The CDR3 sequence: CASSIVGAQKGSNYGYTF. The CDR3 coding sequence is TGTGCCAGTAGTATAGTCGGGGCCCAAAAGGGCTCTAACTATGGCTACACCTTC.

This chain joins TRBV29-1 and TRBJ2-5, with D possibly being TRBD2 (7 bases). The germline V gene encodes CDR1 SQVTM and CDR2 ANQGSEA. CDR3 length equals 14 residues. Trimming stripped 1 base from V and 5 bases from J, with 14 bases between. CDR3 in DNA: TGCAGCGTTGAAGCTCCGAGGGGGGGCGAGACCCAGTACTTC. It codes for CSVEAPRGGETQYF.

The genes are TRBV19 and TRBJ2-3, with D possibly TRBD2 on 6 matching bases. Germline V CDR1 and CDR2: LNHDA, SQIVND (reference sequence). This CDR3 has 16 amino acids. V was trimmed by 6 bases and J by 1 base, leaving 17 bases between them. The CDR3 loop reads CASRNTLALRTDTQYF. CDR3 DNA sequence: TGTGCCAGTAGGAACACACTAGCACTACGCACAGATACGCAGTATTTT.

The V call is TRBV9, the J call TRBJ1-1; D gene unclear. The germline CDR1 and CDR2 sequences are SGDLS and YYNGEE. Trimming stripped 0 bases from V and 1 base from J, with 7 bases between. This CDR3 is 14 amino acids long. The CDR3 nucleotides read TGTGCCAGCAGCGTAGCCCCCAAGAACACTGAAGCTTTCTTT. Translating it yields CASSVAPKNTEAFF.